The 21 T cell receptor beta chains presented below share a single source sample, sequenced in a study of cytomegalovirus exposure and HLA in healthy donors. The study ran its PCR with 60 Vbeta and 13 Jbeta primers. Some clones are missing from TCRdb's copy, which holds only in-frame ones; the method was immunoSEQ multiplex PCR. The sample contains 85,000 to 100,000 clones, roughly 76% of which appear only once. Source material: PBMCs. These receptor sequences come from a human donor in good health.

The CDR3 bases are TGTGCCAGCAGCTTAGGCCCGGGAGAGACCCAGTACTTC. Its protein is CASSLGPGETQYF. The rearrangement links TRBV13 to TRBJ2-5; no definite D call. V lost 0 bases and J 4 bases, leaving 6 bases between the germline ends. Germline V gene lookup returns CDR1 PRHDT and CDR2 FYEKMQ (reference sequence). CDR3 size: 13 residues. The full variable domain, in which reference TRBV13 and TRBJ2-5 provide the parts outside the CDR3, is AAGVIQSPRHLIKEKRETATLKCYPIPRHDTVYWYQQGPGQDPQFLISFYEKMQSDKGSIPDRFSAQQFSDYHSELNMSSLELGDSALYFCASSLGPGETQYFGPGTRLLVL.

The V call is TRBV13, the J call TRBJ2-6; TRBD2 aligns across 14 bases. The CDR3 extends over 17 amino acids. Germline CDR1 reads PRHDT; CDR2 reads FYEKMQ (reference sequence). After removal of 4 bases from V and 2 bases from J, the junction contained 1 base not matched to a gene. CDR3 protein: CASSWTSGRTGANVLTF. The CDR3 coding sequence is TGTGCCAGCAGCTGGACTAGCGGGAGGACTGGGGCCAACGTCCTGACTTTC.

The rearrangement joins TRBV5-4 to TRBJ2-5; TRBD1 might be the D (6 bases). The end of the DNA fits TRBJ2-7 better, so the J call may be wrong. Germline V gene data show CDR1 as SGHNT and CDR2 as YYREEE (reference sequence). This CDR3 comprises 16 residues. The DNA of the CDR3 is TGTGCCAGCAGCTTGGGTAGCAGGGGAATCGGTGGCGAGCAGTACTTC. Its protein product is CASSLGSRGIGGEQYF.

This chain joins TRBV4-2 and TRBJ1-2; tentatively, D is TRBD1 (5 bases). The CDR3 spans 16 residues. Per germline, CDR1 LGHNA and CDR2 YNFKEQ. V was clipped by 0 bases and J by 8 bases, with 19 bases between them. The CDR3 spells CASSQDLAGSRRGYTF. Here the CDR3 DNA reads TGTGCCAGCAGCCAAGATCTTGCAGGGTCCCGCCGAGGCTACACCTTC.

The sample holds a few counts of this clone. The chain joins TRBV4-1 to TRBJ1-6; the D is unclear. Germline V gene data show CDR1 as MGHRA and CDR2 as YSYEKL. With 0 bases removed from V and 9 bases from J, the gap between germline ends came to 9 bases. The CDR3 is 14 amino acids. The CDR3 DNA follows: TGCGCCAGCAGCCAAGAACAAGATACTTCACCCCTCCACTTT. Amino acids: CASSQEQDTSPLHF.

V and J are TRBV5-1 and TRBJ2-1; 8 bases match TRBD2. J lost 7 bases, V lost 6 bases, and 12 bases had no gene match. Germline CDR1 reads SGHRS; CDR2 reads YFSETQ. The CDR3 sequence is 15 residues long. CDR3 sequence: CASIGRGAERNEQFF. CDR3 DNA: TGCGCCAGCATTGGGCGGGGGGCCGAGAGAAATGAGCAGTTCTTC.

The rearrangement uses TRBV5-4 and TRBJ2-3, with 7 nucleotides matching TRBD2. Looked up from germline, CDR1 is SGHNT and CDR2 is YYREEE (reference sequence). V shed 7 bases and J 2 bases; nucleotides not matched to a gene: 7. There are 14 residues in the CDR3. CDR3 sequence (DNA): TGTGCCAGCTCCTTAGCGGGTTTCACAGATACGCAGTATTTT. It yields the protein CASSLAGFTDTQYF.

The V gene is TRBV2, the J gene TRBJ2-7, with 10 bases aligning to TRBD1. The CDR3 totals 14 residues. The germline CDR1 and CDR2 sequences are SNHLY and FYNNEI. The ends lost 1 base at V and 6 bases at J; junction bases unmatched: 3. The CDR3 region is CASSEGGTGVEQYF. The CDR3 DNA is TGTGCCAGCAGTGAAGGGGGGACAGGGGTCGAGCAGTACTTC. The full variable domain, its missing parts supplied by reference TRBV2 and TRBJ2-7, is EPEVTQTPSHQVTQMGQEVILRCVPISNHLYFYWYRQILGQKVEFLVSFYNNEISEKSEIFDDQFSVERPDGSNFTLKIRSTKLEDSAMYFCASSEGGTGVEQYFGPGTRLTVT.

V and J are TRBV7-4 and TRBJ2-7, with D possibly TRBD2 on 6 matching bases. From germline, CDR1 is SGHVT and CDR2 SQSDAQ. CDR3 length: 14 residues. Trimming shortened V by 7 bases and J by 0 bases, and 13 bases separated the two germline ends. The CDR3 DNA reads TGTGCCAGCACCTCCCTGGGGGGCTCCTACGAGCAGTACTTC. Its protein product is CASTSLGGSYEQYF.

The table lists this clone with a few counts. It is likely a read error, because the conserved phenylalanine at the end of the CDR3 is missing. No DNA is shown, since the ends of the CDR3 on it are uncertain; the CDR3 is the one TCRdb lists. The chain carries TRBV5-8 and TRBJ2-7; TRBD2, as called in the table, went unchecked against the DNA. Germline V lookup: CDR1 SGHTS, CDR2 YDEGEE. The CDR3 is 12 residues long, ends included. CDR3 protein: CASSLVPNSIHL.

This clone was detected only a few times. V gene TRBV2 combines with J gene TRBJ2-7; the D gene is possibly TRBD1 (5 bases). V was pared by 6 bases and J by 4 bases, with 13 bases between. CDR1 and CDR2 from the germline V gene are SNHLY and FYNNEI. The CDR3 is made up of 13 amino acids. CDR3 DNA: TGTGCCAGCAGGGGCAGGGTCGGGTACGAGCAGTACTTC. It is translated as CASRGRVGYEQYF.

V gene TRBV7-7 combines with J gene TRBJ2-1, with 9 bases that match TRBD2. The CDR3 spans 16 residues. Looked up from germline, CDR1 is SSHAT and CDR2 is FNYEAQ (reference sequence). V was pared by 0 bases and J by 4 bases, with 4 bases of the junction left unmatched. CDR3 protein: CASSLALAGRYNEQFF. The CDR3, as DNA: TGTGCCAGCAGCTTAGCTCTAGCGGGAAGATACAATGAGCAGTTCTTC. The variable domain in full, completed from reference TRBV7-7 and TRBJ2-1, reads GAGVSQSPRYKVTKRGQDVTLRCDPISSHATLYWYQQALGQGPEFLTYFNYEAQPDKSGLPSDRFSAERPEGSISTLTIQRTEQRDSAMYRCASSLALAGRYNEQFFGPGTRLTVL.

CDR3 DNA sequence: TGTGCCAGTAGTACCCAGACAGGGTTTTACCAAGAGACCCAGTACTTC. Encoded protein: CASSTQTGFYQETQYF. The chain combines TRBV19 with TRBJ2-5, with 7 bases identical to TRBD1. The CDR3 length is 16 residues. Germline loops: CDR1 LNHDA, CDR2 SQIVND (reference sequence). The trim removed 4 bases at V and 0 bases at J, leaving 8 bases unmatched.

This clone has just one count. V usage is TRBV7-9 and J usage is TRBJ2-7; maybe TRBD2 (6 bases). Trimming pared 2 bases from V and 6 bases from J, leaving 17 bases between. CDR3 length: 15 amino acids. Germline CDR1 and CDR2: SEHNR and FQNEAQ (reference sequence). The CDR3 region has the DNA TGTGCCAGCAGCTTACAAACGGGAGTATCCGGCGAGCAGTACTTC. Its translation is CASSLQTGVSGEQYF.

V is TRBV7-9 and J is TRBJ1-5; a possible D gene is TRBD1 (5 bases). Germline V gene lookup returns CDR1 SEHNR and CDR2 FQNEAQ (reference sequence). With 1 base removed from V and 2 bases from J, the gap between germline ends came to 9 bases. CDR3 length: 15 residues. The CDR3 here is CASSLDGGGNQPQHF. The CDR3, as DNA: TGTGCCAGCAGCTTAGACGGGGGGGGCAATCAGCCCCAGCATTTT.

The chain has TRBV18 and TRBJ1-6, with 9 bases lining up with TRBD1. CDR3 length equals 16 residues. Germline assignment: CDR1 KGHSH and CDR2 LQKENI. J lost 8 bases, V lost 3 bases, and 8 bases had no gene match. Written as DNA, the CDR3 is TGTGCCAGCTCACCTCAACAGGGGGCGATTGATTCACCCCTCCACTTT. Its translation is CASSPQQGAIDSPLHF.

A few counts support this clone. The rearrangement links TRBV6-5 to TRBJ2-6; D is undetermined. The CDR3 runs 12 residues. The germline V and J ends were trimmed by 10 bases and 4 bases, with 8 bases remaining between them. Germline CDR1 is MNHEY and CDR2 is SVGAGI. This chain's CDR3 is CATMEGANVLTF. The CDR3 DNA follows: TGTGCCACCATGGAGGGGGCCAACGTCCTGACTTTC.

CDR3 sequence reads: CASRPDSPEQYF. Here the CDR3 DNA reads TGTGCCAGCAGACCCGACAGCCCCGAGCAGTACTTC. The chain joins TRBV2 to TRBJ2-7, with D perhaps matching TRBD1 (5 bases). The germline V and J ends were trimmed by 6 bases and 6 bases, with 12 bases remaining between them. The germline CDR1 and CDR2 sequences are SNHLY and FYNNEI. CDR3 length: 12 amino acids. Using reference TRBV2 and TRBJ2-7 for the parts outside the CDR3, the full variable domain is EPEVTQTPSHQVTQMGQEVILRCVPISNHLYFYWYRQILGQKVEFLVSFYNNEISEKSEIFDDQFSVERPDGSNFTLKIRSTKLEDSAMYFCASRPDSPEQYFGPGTRLTVT.

This CDR3 is CASSRAKGEAIYGYTF. CDR3 coding DNA: TGTGCCAGCAGCAGGGCCAAGGGGGAAGCGATCTATGGCTACACCTTC. The chain combines TRBV9 with TRBJ1-2; a possible D gene is TRBD1 (6 bases). This CDR3 has 16 amino acids. Germline loops: CDR1 SGDLS, CDR2 YYNGEE. V was trimmed by 4 bases and J by 4 bases, leaving 20 bases between them. The full variable domain, its missing parts supplied by reference TRBV9 and TRBJ1-2, is DSGVTQTPKHLITATGQRVTLRCSPRSGDLSVYWYQQSLDQGLQFLIQYYNGEERAKGNILERFSAQQFPDLHSELNLSSLELGDSALYFCASSRAKGEAIYGYTFGSGTRLTVV.

The chain has TRBV5-4 and TRBJ2-7; TRBD2 matches 8 bases. Trimming at V came to 1 base and at J to 2 bases, leaving 8 bases not matched to a gene. The CDR3 runs 16 residues. Germline V CDR1 and CDR2: SGHNT, YYREEE (reference sequence). The CDR3 region is CASSLKSGGSTYEQYF. The CDR3 DNA reads as TGTGCCAGCAGCTTGAAGAGCGGGGGCTCAACCTACGAGCAGTACTTC.

This chain connects TRBV7-9 to TRBJ1-2, with D possibly matching TRBD1 (6 bases). The V end lost 1 base, the J end lost 4 bases, and 7 bases lay between the germline ends. The CDR3 is 13 residues long. Germline CDR1 SEHNR, CDR2 FQNEAQ (reference sequence). CDR3 coding DNA: TGTGCCAGCAGCTTAGTACAGGGCTATGGCTACACCTTC. The encoded protein is CASSLVQGYGYTF.